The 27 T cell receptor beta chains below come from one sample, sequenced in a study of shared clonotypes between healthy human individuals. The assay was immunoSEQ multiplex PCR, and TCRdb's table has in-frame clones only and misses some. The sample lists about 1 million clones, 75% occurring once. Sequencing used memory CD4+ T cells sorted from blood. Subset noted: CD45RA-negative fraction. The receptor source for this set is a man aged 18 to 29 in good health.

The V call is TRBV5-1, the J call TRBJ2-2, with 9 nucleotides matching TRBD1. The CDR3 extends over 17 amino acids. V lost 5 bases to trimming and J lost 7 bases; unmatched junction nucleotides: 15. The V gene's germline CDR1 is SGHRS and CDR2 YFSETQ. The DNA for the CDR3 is TGCGCCAGCAGAGTAACTCCGGACAGGGGATCGATCGGGGAGCTGTTTTTT. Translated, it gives CASRVTPDRGSIGELFF.

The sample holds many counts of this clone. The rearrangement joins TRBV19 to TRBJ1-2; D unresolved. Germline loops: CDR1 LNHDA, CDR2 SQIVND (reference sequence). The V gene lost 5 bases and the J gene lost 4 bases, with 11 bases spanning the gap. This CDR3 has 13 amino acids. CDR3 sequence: CASSVRDGYGYTF. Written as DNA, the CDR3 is TGTGCCAGTAGTGTCCGGGATGGCTATGGCTACACCTTC. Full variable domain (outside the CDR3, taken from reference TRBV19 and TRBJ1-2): DGGITQSPKYLFRKEGQNVTLSCEQNLNHDAMYWYRQDPGQGLRLIYYSQIVNDFQKGDIAEGYSVSREKKESFPLTVTSAQKNPTAFYLCASSVRDGYGYTFGSGTRLTVV.

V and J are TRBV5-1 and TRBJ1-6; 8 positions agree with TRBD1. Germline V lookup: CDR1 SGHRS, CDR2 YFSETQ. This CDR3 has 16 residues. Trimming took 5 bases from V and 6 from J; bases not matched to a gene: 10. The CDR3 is CASRADRGGLNSPLHF. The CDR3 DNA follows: TGCGCCAGCAGGGCTGACAGGGGCGGTCTTAATTCACCCCTCCACTTT.

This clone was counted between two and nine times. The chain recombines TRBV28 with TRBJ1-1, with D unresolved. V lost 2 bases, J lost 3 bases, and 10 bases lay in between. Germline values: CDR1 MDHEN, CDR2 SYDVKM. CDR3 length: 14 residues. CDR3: CASSLLIRDTEAFF. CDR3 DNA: TGTGCCAGCAGTTTACTGATTCGGGACACTGAAGCTTTCTTT. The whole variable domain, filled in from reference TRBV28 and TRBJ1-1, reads DVKVTQSSRYLVKRTGEKVFLECVQDMDHENMFWYRQDPGLGLRLIYFSYDVKMKEKGDIPEGYSVSREKKERFSLILESASTNQTSMYLCASSLLIRDTEAFFGQGTRLTVV.

Here the CDR3 reads CASSIIRGHTGNTIYF. Written as DNA, the CDR3 is TGTGCCAGCAGCATAATCAGGGGGCACACCGGAAACACCATATATTTT. The genes are TRBV21-1 and TRBJ1-3; TRBD1, as called in the table, went unchecked against the DNA. TRBV21-1 is tagged as a pseudogene. This CDR3 region has 16 residues.

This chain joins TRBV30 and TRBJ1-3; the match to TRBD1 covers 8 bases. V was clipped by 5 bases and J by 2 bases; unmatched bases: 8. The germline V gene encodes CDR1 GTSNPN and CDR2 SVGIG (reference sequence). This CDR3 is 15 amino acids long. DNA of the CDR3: TGTGCCTGGGATAACAGGGGGACTACTGGAAACACCATATATTTT. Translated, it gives CAWDNRGTTGNTIYF.

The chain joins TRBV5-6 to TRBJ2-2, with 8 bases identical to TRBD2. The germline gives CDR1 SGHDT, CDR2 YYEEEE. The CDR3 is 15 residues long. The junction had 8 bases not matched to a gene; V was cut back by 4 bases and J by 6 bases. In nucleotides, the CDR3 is TGTGCCAGCAGCGCGGTGCGGGGGGTCGCCGGGGAGCTGTTTTTT. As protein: CASSAVRGVAGELFF.

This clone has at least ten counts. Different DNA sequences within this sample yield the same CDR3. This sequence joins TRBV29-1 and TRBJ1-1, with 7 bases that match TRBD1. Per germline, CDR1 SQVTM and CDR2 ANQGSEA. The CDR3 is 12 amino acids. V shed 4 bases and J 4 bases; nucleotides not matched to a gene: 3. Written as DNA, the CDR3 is TGCAGCGTTGGCAGGGGGGGCACTGAAGCTTTCTTT. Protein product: CSVGRGGTEAFF.

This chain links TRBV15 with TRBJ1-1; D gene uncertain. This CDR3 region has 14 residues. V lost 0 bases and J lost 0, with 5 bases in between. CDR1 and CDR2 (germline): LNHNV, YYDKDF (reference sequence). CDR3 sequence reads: CATSRDYVNTEAFF. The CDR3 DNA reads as TGTGCCACCAGCAGAGATTATGTGAACACTGAAGCTTTCTTT. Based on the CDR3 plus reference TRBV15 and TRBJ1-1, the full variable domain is DAMVIQNPRYQVTQFGKPVTLSCSQTLNHNVMYWYQQKSSQAPKLLFHYYDKDFNNEADTPDNFQSRRPNTSFCFLDIRSPGLGDTAMYLCATSRDYVNTEAFFGQGTRLTVV.

CDR3 protein: CAIAAHDQPQHF. CDR3 DNA: TGTGCCATCGCTGCCCATGACCAGCCCCAGCATTTT. The chain links TRBV10-3 to TRBJ1-5; no reliable D call. Per germline, CDR1 ENHRY and CDR2 SYGVKD. V lost 8 bases to trimming and J lost 7 bases, with 12 bases between them. The CDR3 has 12 residues.

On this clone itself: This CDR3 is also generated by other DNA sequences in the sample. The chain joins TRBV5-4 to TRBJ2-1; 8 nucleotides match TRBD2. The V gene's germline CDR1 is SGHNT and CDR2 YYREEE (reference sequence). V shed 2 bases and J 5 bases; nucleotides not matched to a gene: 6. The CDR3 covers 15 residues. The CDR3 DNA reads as TGTGCCAGCAGCTTAGGGCTAGCGGGTAACAATGAGCAGTTCTTC. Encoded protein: CASSLGLAGNNEQFF.

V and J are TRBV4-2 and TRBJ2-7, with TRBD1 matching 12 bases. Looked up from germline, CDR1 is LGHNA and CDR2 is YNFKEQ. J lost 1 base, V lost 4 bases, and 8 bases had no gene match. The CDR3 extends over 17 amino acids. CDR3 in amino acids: CASSPYSGQGASYEQYF. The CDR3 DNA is TGTGCCAGCAGCCCATACTCGGGACAGGGGGCTTCCTACGAGCAGTACTTC.

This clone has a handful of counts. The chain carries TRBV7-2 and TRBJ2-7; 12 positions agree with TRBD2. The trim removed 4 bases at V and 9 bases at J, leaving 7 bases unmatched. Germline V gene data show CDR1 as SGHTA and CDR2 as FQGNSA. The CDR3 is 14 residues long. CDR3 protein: CASSSTSGSGVQYF. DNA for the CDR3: TGTGCCAGCAGCTCGACTAGCGGGAGTGGAGTGCAGTACTTC.

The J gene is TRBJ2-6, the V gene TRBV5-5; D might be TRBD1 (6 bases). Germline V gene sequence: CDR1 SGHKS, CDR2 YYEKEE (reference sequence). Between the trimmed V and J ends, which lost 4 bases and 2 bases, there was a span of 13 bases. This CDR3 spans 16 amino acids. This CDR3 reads CASSPSPGAGANVLTF. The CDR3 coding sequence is TGTGCCAGCAGCCCCTCCCCAGGGGCTGGGGCCAACGTCCTGACTTTC.

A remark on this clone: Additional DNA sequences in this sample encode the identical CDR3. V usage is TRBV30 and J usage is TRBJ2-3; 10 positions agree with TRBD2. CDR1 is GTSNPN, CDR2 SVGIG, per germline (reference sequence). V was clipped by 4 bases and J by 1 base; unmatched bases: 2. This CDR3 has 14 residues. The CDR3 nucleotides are TGTGCCTGGAAGCTAGCGGGGGGCACAGATACGCAGTATTTT. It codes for CAWKLAGGTDTQYF.

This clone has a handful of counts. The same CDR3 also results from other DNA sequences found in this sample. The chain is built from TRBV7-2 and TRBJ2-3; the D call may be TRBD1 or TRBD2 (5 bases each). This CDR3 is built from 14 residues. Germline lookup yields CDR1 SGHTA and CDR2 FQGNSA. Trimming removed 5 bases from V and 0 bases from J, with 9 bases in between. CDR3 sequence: CASSLGPSTDTQYF. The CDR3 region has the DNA TGTGCCAGCAGCCTGGGACCCAGCACAGATACGCAGTATTTT.

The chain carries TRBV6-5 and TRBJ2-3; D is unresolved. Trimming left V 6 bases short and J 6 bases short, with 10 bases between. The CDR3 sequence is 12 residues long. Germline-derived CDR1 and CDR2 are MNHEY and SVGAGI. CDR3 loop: CASRPRSDTQYF. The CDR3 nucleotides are TGTGCCAGCAGGCCGAGGAGTGATACGCAGTATTTT.

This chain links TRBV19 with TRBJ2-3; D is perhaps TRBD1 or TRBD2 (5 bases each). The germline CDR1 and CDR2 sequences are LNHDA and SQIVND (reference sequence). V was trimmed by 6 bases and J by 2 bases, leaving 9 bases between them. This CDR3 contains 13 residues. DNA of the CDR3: TGTGCCAGTAGGACAGCGGACACAGATACGCAGTATTTT. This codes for CASRTADTDTQYF.

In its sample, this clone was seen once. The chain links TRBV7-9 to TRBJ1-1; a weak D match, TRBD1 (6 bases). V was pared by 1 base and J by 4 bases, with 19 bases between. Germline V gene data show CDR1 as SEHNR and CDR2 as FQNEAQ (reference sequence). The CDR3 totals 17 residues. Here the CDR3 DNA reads TGTGCCAGCAGCTTAGTTGGCGACAGGTCTTTTGGCACTGAAGCTTTCTTT. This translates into CASSLVGDRSFGTEAFF.

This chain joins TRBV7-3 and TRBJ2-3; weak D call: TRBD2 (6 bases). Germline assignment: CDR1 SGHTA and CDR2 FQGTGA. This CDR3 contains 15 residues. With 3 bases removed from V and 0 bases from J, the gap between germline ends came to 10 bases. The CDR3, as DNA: TGTGCCAGCAGCTTTAGCGGCTCTAGCACAGATACGCAGTATTTT. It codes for CASSFSGSSTDTQYF.

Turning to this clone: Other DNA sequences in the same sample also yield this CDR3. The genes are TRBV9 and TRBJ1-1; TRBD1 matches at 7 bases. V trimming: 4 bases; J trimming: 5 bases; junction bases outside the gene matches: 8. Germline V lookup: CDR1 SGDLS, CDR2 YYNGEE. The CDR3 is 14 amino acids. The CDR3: CASSPNRGGTEAFF. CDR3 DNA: TGTGCCAGCAGCCCGAACAGGGGTGGAACTGAAGCTTTCTTT.

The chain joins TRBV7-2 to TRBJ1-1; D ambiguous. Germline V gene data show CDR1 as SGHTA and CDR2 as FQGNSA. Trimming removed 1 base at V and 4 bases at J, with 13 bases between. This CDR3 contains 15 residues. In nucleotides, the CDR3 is TGTGCCAGCAGCTTAGGAGGAGGGATTAGCACTGAAGCTTTCTTT. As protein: CASSLGGGISTEAFF.

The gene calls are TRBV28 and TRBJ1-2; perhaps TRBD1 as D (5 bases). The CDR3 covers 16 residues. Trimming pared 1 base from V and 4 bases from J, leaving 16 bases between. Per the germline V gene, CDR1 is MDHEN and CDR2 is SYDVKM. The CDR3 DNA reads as TGTGCCAGCAGTTTATACCCCTTTGACAGCCCCTATGGCTACACCTTC. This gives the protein CASSLYPFDSPYGYTF.

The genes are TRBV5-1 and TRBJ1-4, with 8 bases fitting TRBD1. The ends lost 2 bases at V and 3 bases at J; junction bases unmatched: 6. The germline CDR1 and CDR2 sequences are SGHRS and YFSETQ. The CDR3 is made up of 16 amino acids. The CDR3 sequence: CASSLQGVGSNEKLFF. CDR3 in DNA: TGCGCCAGCAGCTTACAGGGGGTTGGCTCTAATGAAAAACTGTTTTTT.

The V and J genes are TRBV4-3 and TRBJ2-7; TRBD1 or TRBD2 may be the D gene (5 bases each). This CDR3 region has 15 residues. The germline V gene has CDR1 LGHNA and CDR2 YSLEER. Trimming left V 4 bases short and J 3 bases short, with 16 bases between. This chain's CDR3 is CASSPTDEGFYEQYF. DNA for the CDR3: TGCGCCAGCAGCCCGACGGATGAGGGGTTCTACGAGCAGTACTTC.

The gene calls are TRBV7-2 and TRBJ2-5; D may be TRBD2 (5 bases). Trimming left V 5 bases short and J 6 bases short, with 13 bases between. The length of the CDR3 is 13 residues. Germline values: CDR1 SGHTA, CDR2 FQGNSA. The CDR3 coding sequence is TGTGCCAGCAGCACCACGTCGGGGAAGACCCAGTACTTC. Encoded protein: CASSTTSGKTQYF.

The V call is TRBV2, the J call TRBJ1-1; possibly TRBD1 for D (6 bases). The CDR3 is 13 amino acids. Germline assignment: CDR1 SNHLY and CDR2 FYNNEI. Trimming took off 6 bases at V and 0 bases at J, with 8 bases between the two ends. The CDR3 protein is CASRNRVNTEAFF. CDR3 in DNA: TGTGCCAGCAGAAACAGGGTGAACACTGAAGCTTTCTTT.